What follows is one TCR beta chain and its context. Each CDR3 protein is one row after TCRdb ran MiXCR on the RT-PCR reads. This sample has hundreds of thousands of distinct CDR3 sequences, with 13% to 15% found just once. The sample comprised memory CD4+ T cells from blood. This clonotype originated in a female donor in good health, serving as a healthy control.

This chain's CDR3 is CASSLRTRKTEAFF. The CDR3 DNA follows: TGTGCCAGCAGCTTAAGGACAAGGAAGACTGAAGCTTTCTTT. V is TRBV5-6 and J is TRBJ1-1; the D gene is possibly TRBD1 (5 bases). Looked up from germline, CDR1 is SGHDT and CDR2 is YYEEEE. The CDR3 is 14 residues long. The V and J ends lost 2 bases and 5 bases respectively, with 13 bases between them.